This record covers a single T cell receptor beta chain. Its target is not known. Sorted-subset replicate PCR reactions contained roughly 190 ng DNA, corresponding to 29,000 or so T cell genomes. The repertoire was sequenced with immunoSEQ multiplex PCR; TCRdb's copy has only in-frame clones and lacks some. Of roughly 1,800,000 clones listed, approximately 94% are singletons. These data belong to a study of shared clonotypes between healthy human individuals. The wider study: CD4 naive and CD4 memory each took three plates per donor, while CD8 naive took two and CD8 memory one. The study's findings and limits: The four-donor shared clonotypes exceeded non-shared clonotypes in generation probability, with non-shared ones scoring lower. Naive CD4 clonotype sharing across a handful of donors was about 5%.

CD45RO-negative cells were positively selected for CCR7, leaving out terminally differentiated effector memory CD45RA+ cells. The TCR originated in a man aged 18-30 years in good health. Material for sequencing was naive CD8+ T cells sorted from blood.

DNA for the CDR3: TGTGCCAGCAGCAAACCTCTTTCTGGACTAGCGGGAGACACCGGGGAGCTGTTTTTT. Translating gives CASSKPLSGLAGDTGELFF. The chain combines TRBV21-1 with TRBJ2-2; no DNA check was done on the table's D call, TRBD2. TRBV21-1 is listed as a pseudogene. This CDR3 spans 19 amino acids.